The T cell receptor beta chain described here comes from a study of identical twins. Points on this clonotype: Its antigen is unknown.

Study-wide points: In zero-insertion analyses, partial confounding could arise from invariant MAIT and iNKT cells. Among out-of-frame alpha sequences shared by twins, low generation probability occurred in excess.

From germline, CDR1 is DFQATT and CDR2 SNEGSKA (reference sequence). V was clipped by 3 bases and J by 0 bases; unmatched bases: 10. This CDR3 is built from 17 residues. One entry per CDR3 protein results from TCRdb running MiXCR on the 5' RACE reads. The repertoire consists of hundreds of thousands of distinct CDR3 sequences, with over 9% occurring once and the leading ten covering approximately 7.9%. The same specimen was also included in a second study, on yellow fever vaccine responses in identical twins.

The sample was CD8+ T cells sorted from blood. The receptor was derived from a woman in her late teens or twenties in good health. The chain couples TRBV20-1 to TRBJ2-1; 8 nucleotides line up with TRBD2. CDR3 nucleotide sequence: TGCAGTGCTAGTAAAACACTAGCGGCAAACTCCTACAATGAGCAGTTCTTC. This encodes CSASKTLAANSYNEQFF.